This T cell receptor (beta chain) was profiled in a study of blood T cell repertoires in COVID-19. V was pared by 7 bases and J by 5 bases, with 8 bases of the junction left unmatched. CDR1 is SGHAT, CDR2 FQDESV, per germline (reference sequence). This CDR3 is 14 amino acids long. The repertoire was sequenced with immunoSEQ multiplex PCR; TCRdb's copy has only in-frame clones and lacks some. The table has approximately 200,000 clones, approximately 90% seen once. J is TRBJ2-1 and V is TRBV11-1; 7 nucleotides line up with TRBD1. This sequence originates from a woman between 18 and 30 years old in a cohort exposed to, infected with or recovered from COVID-19 (not recorded which). Sequenced sample: PBMCs or T cells enriched from blood (not recorded which). DNA for the CDR3: TGTGCCAGCACCCCGACAGGGAAAGACAATGAGCAGTTCTTC. This sequence encodes CASTPTGKDNEQFF.